The 32 T cell receptor beta chains below were found in one sample sequenced in a study of blood T cell repertoires in COVID-19. Profiling relied on immunoSEQ multiplex PCR, and the TCRdb table lists in-frame clones only, not all of them. The table has about 190,000 clones, around nine tenths seen once. The material sequenced was peripheral blood. The receptors were gathered from a man aged 30 to 39 with acute or convalescent COVID-19.

This clone was observed a handful of times. The chain carries TRBV19 and TRBJ1-1; 9 nucleotides match TRBD1. There are 12 residues in the CDR3. Germline V gives CDR1 LNHDA, CDR2 SQIVND (reference sequence). Unmatched junction bases numbered 3, after V lost 4 bases and J lost 9 bases. The DNA of the CDR3 is TGTGCCAGTAGTAGGACAGGGGTGAAAGCTTTCTTT. It encodes CASSRTGVKAFF.

The chain combines TRBV18 with TRBJ1-2; D is undetermined. From germline, CDR1 is KGHSH and CDR2 LQKENI. Trimming pared 5 bases from V and 6 bases from J, leaving 10 bases between. This CDR3 has 12 amino acids. The CDR3 is CASSKSLDGYTF. As DNA, the CDR3 is TGTGCCAGCTCAAAGTCTCTAGATGGCTACACCTTC.

CDR3 nucleotides: TGTGCCAGCAGCTACACAGGGCTTAACAATGAAAAACTGTTTTTT. It specifies CASSYTGLNNEKLFF. The chain links TRBV6-5 to TRBJ1-4, with a weak D call TRBD1 (6 bases). Deletions cut 6 bases from V and 5 bases from J, with 16 bases between. The CDR3 runs 15 residues. Germline V gene lookup returns CDR1 MNHEY and CDR2 SVGAGI.

J is TRBJ1-5 and V is TRBV28; no clear D. This CDR3 spans 15 amino acids. Trimming left V 3 bases short and J 0 bases short, with 9 bases between. CDR1 is MDHEN, CDR2 SYDVKM, per germline. The DNA for the CDR3 is TGTGCCAGCAGTTTCCAGCAGGCTAGCAATCAGCCCCAGCATTTT. Translated: CASSFQQASNQPQHF.

The chain joins TRBV5-4 to TRBJ2-5; TRBD1 matches 8 bases. After removal of 5 bases from V and 2 bases from J, the junction contained 11 bases not matched to a gene. Germline V gives CDR1 SGHNT, CDR2 YYREEE (reference sequence). This CDR3 region has 16 residues. The CDR3 sequence is CASSFPRTGPQETQYF. DNA of the CDR3: TGTGCCAGCAGTTTTCCCCGGACAGGGCCTCAAGAGACCCAGTACTTC.

This chain uses TRBV7-3 with TRBJ1-1, with D possibly TRBD1 on 5 matching bases. The length of the CDR3 is 15 residues. Trimming pared 5 bases from V and 1 base from J, leaving 14 bases between. Looked up from germline, CDR1 is SGHTA and CDR2 is FQGTGA. The CDR3 is CASSRAGQGNTEAFF. The CDR3 DNA sequence: TGTGCCAGCAGCCGGGCAGGGCAGGGGAACACTGAAGCTTTCTTT. The complete variable domain, with remaining parts taken from reference TRBV7-3 and TRBJ1-1, reads GAGVSQTPSNKVTEKGKYVELRCDPISGHTALYWYRQSLGQGPEFLIYFQGTGAADDSGLPNDRFFAVRPEGSVSTLKIQRTERGDSAVYLCASSRAGQGNTEAFFGQGTRLTVV.

This clone was counted between two and nine times. J is TRBJ1-3 and V is TRBV3-1 (or the pseudogene TRBV3-2); perhaps TRBD1 as D (5 bases). The CDR3 sequence is 20 residues long. Germline CDR1 LGHDT, CDR2 YNNKEL (reference sequence). The V end was cut by 0 bases, the J end by 0 bases, with 21 bases between. The CDR3 nucleotides read TGTGCCAGCAGCCAAGATAGCACGGGCGGGGGGACGGGCTCTGGAAACACCATATATTTT. Amino acid sequence: CASSQDSTGGGTGSGNTIYF.

The gene calls are TRBV9 and TRBJ2-1, with D tentatively TRBD1 (5 bases). Germline loops: CDR1 SGDLS, CDR2 YYNGEE. The V end was cut by 0 bases, the J end by 4 bases, with 11 bases between. The CDR3 has 15 amino acids. CDR3: CASSVAAGRYNEQFF. As DNA, the CDR3 is TGTGCCAGCAGCGTAGCGGCAGGGCGGTACAATGAGCAGTTCTTC. The full variable domain, its missing parts supplied by reference TRBV9 and TRBJ2-1, is DSGVTQTPKHLITATGQRVTLRCSPRSGDLSVYWYQQSLDQGLQFLIQYYNGEERAKGNILERFSAQQFPDLHSELNLSSLELGDSALYFCASSVAAGRYNEQFFGPGTRLTVL.

V usage is TRBV6-2 or TRBV6-3 and J usage is TRBJ1-1; D is uncertain. The CDR3 runs 13 residues. The germline V and J ends were trimmed by 1 base and 4 bases, with 7 bases remaining between them. Germline-derived CDR1 and CDR2 are MNHEY and SVGEGT. This CDR3 reads CASSYFTGTEAFF. The CDR3 DNA reads TGTGCCAGCAGTTACTTCACGGGCACTGAAGCTTTCTTT.

The gene calls are TRBV5-1 and TRBJ2-7; TRBD1 is a possible D gene (5 bases). CDR3 length equals 16 residues. V was cut by 0 bases and J by 4 bases, with 17 bases left in between. Germline V gene lookup returns CDR1 SGHRS and CDR2 YFSETQ. CDR3 DNA sequence: TGCGCCAGCAGCTTGGGGGGCACAGCCAATGGGTACGAGCAGTACTTC. Its translation is CASSLGGTANGYEQYF. Based on the CDR3 plus reference TRBV5-1 and TRBJ2-7, the full variable domain is KAGVTQTPRYLIKTRGQQVTLSCSPISGHRSVSWYQQTPGQGLQFLFEYFSETQRNKGNFPGRFSGRQFSNSRSEMNVSTLELGDSALYLCASSLGGTANGYEQYFGPGTRLTVT.

This chain connects TRBV5-4 to TRBJ2-3; unclear D gene. Trimming removed 4 bases from V and 2 bases from J, with 11 bases in between. The germline CDR1 and CDR2 sequences are SGHNT and YYREEE (reference sequence). The CDR3 sequence is 14 residues long. The CDR3 sequence is CASSPRLDTDTQYF. The CDR3 coding sequence is TGTGCCAGCAGCCCGCGGTTGGACACAGATACGCAGTATTTT.

Only one count was recorded for this clone. J is TRBJ1-3 and V is TRBV5-1, with a possible D match to TRBD1 (6 bases). CDR1 SGHRS and CDR2 YFSETQ come from the germline V gene. V gave up 4 bases and J gave up 3 bases, with 17 bases separating them. The CDR3 sequence is 16 residues long. CDR3 in DNA: TGCGCCAGCAGCATCCAAGCAGGGGCTAGTGGAAACACCATATATTTT. Protein product: CASSIQAGASGNTIYF. Looking up the rest from reference TRBV5-1 and TRBJ1-3 gives the full variable domain: KAGVTQTPRYLIKTRGQQVTLSCSPISGHRSVSWYQQTPGQGLQFLFEYFSETQRNKGNFPGRFSGRQFSNSRSEMNVSTLELGDSALYLCASSIQAGASGNTIYFGEGSWLTVV.

The V and J genes are TRBV9 and TRBJ1-6; 9 bases map to TRBD1. V was pared by 2 bases and J by 8 bases, with 5 bases of the junction left unmatched. This CDR3 spans 15 amino acids. Germline-derived CDR1 and CDR2 are SGDLS and YYNGEE. The CDR3 DNA reads as TGTGCCAGCAGCGTTGGACAGGGGAACTATTCACCCCTCCACTTT. Its protein product is CASSVGQGNYSPLHF.

The chain couples TRBV11-2 to TRBJ2-7, with D tentatively TRBD2 (5 bases). CDR3 length: 14 residues. Germline CDR1 SGHAT, CDR2 FQNNGV. Trimming stripped 4 bases from V and 0 bases from J, with 10 bases between. CDR3 in amino acids: CASSSRGVSYEQYF. DNA of the CDR3: TGTGCCAGCAGCTCCCGGGGAGTCTCCTACGAGCAGTACTTC.

This sequence joins TRBV6-5 and TRBJ2-5, with D possibly being TRBD2 (5 bases). Per germline, CDR1 MNHEY and CDR2 SVGAGI. V was trimmed by 6 bases and J by 5 bases, leaving 13 bases between them. The CDR3 is 13 residues long. Written as DNA, the CDR3 is TGTGCCAGCAGACTCGGGGTGGTCGAGACCCAGTACTTC. Translation: CASRLGVVETQYF.

J is TRBJ2-7 and V is TRBV29-1, with D tentatively TRBD2 (7 bases). V shed 6 bases and J shed 6 bases, with 18 bases lying between them. CDR1 is SQVTM and CDR2 is ANQGSEA in the germline V gene. The CDR3 sequence is 13 residues long. CDR3 in amino acids: CSVARGAASEQYF. CDR3 sequence (DNA): TGCAGCGTCGCACGGGGGGCCGCATCCGAGCAGTACTTC.

This clone was seen once. The genes are TRBV4-1 and TRBJ1-2; D possibly corresponds to TRBD1 (6 bases). This CDR3 has 16 amino acids. Trimming cost V 2 bases and J 7 bases, with 20 bases left between them. Germline V lookup: CDR1 MGHRA, CDR2 YSYEKL. The CDR3 DNA follows: TGCGCCAGCAGCCAACCTACCGCAGGGGCACGGGCTGGCTACACCTTC. Translation gives CASSQPTAGARAGYTF.

This clone has a handful of counts. V gene TRBV7-3 combines with J gene TRBJ2-1; 10 nucleotides match TRBD2. Trimming at V came to 2 bases and at J to 9 bases, leaving 7 bases not matched to a gene. Germline lookup yields CDR1 SGHTA and CDR2 FQGTGA. The CDR3 has 15 amino acids. CDR3 nucleotide sequence: TGTGCCAGCAGCTTATTGGCTAGCGGGAGTACTGAGCAGTTCTTC. It yields the protein CASSLLASGSTEQFF.

This chain joins TRBV7-3 and TRBJ2-2, with 8 bases lining up with TRBD1. Germline-derived CDR1 and CDR2 are SGHTA and FQGTGA. V gave up 5 bases and J gave up 5 bases; unmatched junction bases: 4. The CDR3 is 14 amino acids. Written as DNA, the CDR3 is TGTGCCAGCAGCCCGAACAGGGGGACCGGGGAGCTGTTTTTT. Its protein product is CASSPNRGTGELFF.

The chain employs TRBV6-5 and TRBJ1-5; D unclear. The CDR3 is 13 residues long. Trimming shortened V by 2 bases and J by 3 bases, and 5 bases separated the two germline ends. Germline CDR1 and CDR2: MNHEY and SVGAGI. As DNA, the CDR3 is TGTGCCAGCAGTTACGGCAACAATCAGCCCCAGCATTTT. This translates into CASSYGNNQPQHF.

This chain joins TRBV28 and TRBJ1-1, with D perhaps matching TRBD1 (5 bases). Germline loops: CDR1 MDHEN, CDR2 SYDVKM. Trimming removed 9 bases from V and 4 bases from J, with 15 bases in between. This CDR3 spans 13 amino acids. This chain's CDR3 is CASPREGSTEAFF. CDR3 in DNA: TGTGCCAGTCCCCGGGAGGGGAGCACTGAAGCTTTCTTT.

The chain employs TRBV19 and TRBJ2-7; no clear D gene. There are 14 residues in the CDR3. V was shortened by 2 bases and J by 4 bases, with 12 bases between the two germline ends. Germline lookup yields CDR1 LNHDA and CDR2 SQIVND (reference sequence). CDR3: CASSIMGRPYEQYF. CDR3 in DNA: TGTGCCAGTAGTATAATGGGCAGACCTTACGAGCAGTACTTC.

This chain links TRBV13 with TRBJ1-2; the D gene is possibly TRBD1 (6 bases). This CDR3 contains 17 residues. The germline gives CDR1 PRHDT, CDR2 FYEKMQ (reference sequence). V was cut by 5 bases and J by 4 bases, with 23 bases left in between. In DNA, the CDR3 is TGTGCCAGCAGCGAACCTGGGACAACCCAGGCCCTCTATGGCTACACCTTC. Encoded protein: CASSEPGTTQALYGYTF.

J is TRBJ2-3 and V is TRBV18; 9 bases map to TRBD2. Germline-derived CDR1 and CDR2 are KGHSH and LQKENI. This CDR3 has 16 residues. After removal of 10 bases from V and 6 bases from J, the junction contained 17 bases not matched to a gene. The CDR3 DNA reads as TGTGCCACACCGGCGGCTGGCGGGAGGGCCGGGGATACGCAGTATTTT. This sequence encodes CATPAAGGRAGDTQYF.

The chain links TRBV19 to TRBJ1-2, with a possible D match to TRBD1 (5 bases). V lost 6 bases to trimming and J lost 8 bases, with 19 bases between them. This CDR3 spans 14 amino acids. Germline CDR1 and CDR2: LNHDA and SQIVND (reference sequence). The CDR3 nucleotides read TGTGCCAGTAGAGACCACACAGGTACCTCGGGCTACACCTTC. Translation gives CASRDHTGTSGYTF. The variable domain in full, completed from reference TRBV19 and TRBJ1-2, reads DGGITQSPKYLFRKEGQNVTLSCEQNLNHDAMYWYRQDPGQGLRLIYYSQIVNDFQKGDIAEGYSVSREKKESFPLTVTSAQKNPTAFYLCASRDHTGTSGYTFGSGTRLTVV.

The rearrangement links TRBV4-2 to TRBJ2-2, with D possibly being TRBD2 (5 bases). Trimming removed 1 base at V and 2 bases at J, with 17 bases between. The germline V gene encodes CDR1 LGHNA and CDR2 YNFKEQ. The CDR3 is 18 amino acids. CDR3 DNA: TGTGCCAGCAGCCAAGTATCGCCCCCTCTAGCAAACACCGGGGAGCTGTTTTTT. Its translation: CASSQVSPPLANTGELFF.

J is TRBJ1-1 and V is TRBV19; TRBD1 agrees at 8 bases. CDR1 and CDR2 from the germline V gene are LNHDA and SQIVND (reference sequence). V shed 10 bases, J shed 4 bases, and the junction held 23 bases outside the gene matches. This CDR3 is 18 amino acids long. The CDR3 DNA reads TGTGCCACCAAGCGGACAAAGAGGGACAGGTGGGTGGGCACTGAAGCTTTCTTT. Its protein is CATKRTKRDRWVGTEAFF.

This chain links TRBV29-1 with TRBJ2-7; TRBD1 agrees at 10 bases. V gave up 5 bases and J gave up 4 bases; unmatched junction bases: 11. This CDR3 contains 15 residues. The germline V gene has CDR1 SQVTM and CDR2 ANQGSEA. CDR3 DNA: TGCAGCGTTCTCCCCGTGACAGGGGGCGGGTACGAGCAGTACTTC. Translated: CSVLPVTGGGYEQYF.

The genes are TRBV7-3 and TRBJ2-2; possibly TRBD2 for D (5 bases). The CDR3 totals 17 residues. Between the trimmed V and J ends, which lost 3 bases and 2 bases, there was a span of 16 bases. Germline V CDR1 and CDR2: SGHTA, FQGTGA. The CDR3 nucleotides are TGTGCCAGCAGCTTCAAGCTCCGGGATTATAACACCGGGGAGCTGTTTTTT. It specifies CASSFKLRDYNTGELFF.

The chain employs TRBV12-3 or TRBV12-4 and TRBJ2-7; D uncertain. This CDR3 is 13 amino acids long. The V gene lost 5 bases and the J gene lost 7 bases, with 15 bases spanning the gap. The DNA for the CDR3 is TGTGCCAGCAGTCCGAATCTTTGGCGGGAGCAGTACTTC. Protein: CASSPNLWREQYF.

The V call is TRBV5-1, the J call TRBJ1-6; D is ambiguous. The germline gives CDR1 SGHRS, CDR2 YFSETQ. V lost 4 bases to trimming and J lost 0 bases, with 14 bases between them. CDR3 size: 17 residues. The chain's CDR3 is CASSTGLLSSYNSPLHF. CDR3 nucleotide sequence: TGCGCCAGCAGCACTGGACTCTTGAGCTCCTATAATTCACCCCTCCACTTT.

The table lists this clone with a few counts. This sequence joins TRBV19 and TRBJ1-1; 9 bases line up with TRBD1. The V gene end was trimmed by 1 base and the J gene end by 6 bases; junction bases not matched to a gene: 12. Germline loops: CDR1 LNHDA, CDR2 SQIVND (reference sequence). This CDR3 spans 17 amino acids. CDR3 DNA sequence: TGTGCCAGTAGTATAGGGGACAGGGAGGCGGGAAGGGCTGAAGCTTTCTTT. Its protein is CASSIGDREAGRAEAFF.